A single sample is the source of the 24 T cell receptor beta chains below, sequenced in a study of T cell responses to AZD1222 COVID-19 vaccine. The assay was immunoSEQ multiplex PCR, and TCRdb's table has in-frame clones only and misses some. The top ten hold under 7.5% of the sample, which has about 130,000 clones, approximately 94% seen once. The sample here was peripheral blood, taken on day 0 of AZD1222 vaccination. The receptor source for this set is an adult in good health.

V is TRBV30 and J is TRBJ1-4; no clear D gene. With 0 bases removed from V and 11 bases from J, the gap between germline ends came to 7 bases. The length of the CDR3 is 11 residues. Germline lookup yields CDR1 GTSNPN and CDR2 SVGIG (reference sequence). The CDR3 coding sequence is TGTGCCTGGAGTGTCGCAAAGAAACTGTTTTTT. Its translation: CAWSVAKKLFF.

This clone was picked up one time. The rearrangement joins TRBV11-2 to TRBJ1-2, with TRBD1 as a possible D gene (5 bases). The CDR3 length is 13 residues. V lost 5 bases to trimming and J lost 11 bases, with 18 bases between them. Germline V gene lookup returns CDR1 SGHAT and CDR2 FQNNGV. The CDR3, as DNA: TGTGCCAGCAGCCCCGGGACTCCCCGCGGATACACCTTC. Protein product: CASSPGTPRGYTF.

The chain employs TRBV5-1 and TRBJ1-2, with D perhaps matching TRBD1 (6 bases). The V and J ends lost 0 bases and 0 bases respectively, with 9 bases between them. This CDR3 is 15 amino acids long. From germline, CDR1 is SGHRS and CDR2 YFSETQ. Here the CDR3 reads CASSLAGTTNYGYTF. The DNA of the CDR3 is TGCGCCAGCAGCTTGGCAGGGACAACTAACTATGGCTACACCTTC. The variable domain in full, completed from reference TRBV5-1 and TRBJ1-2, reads KAGVTQTPRYLIKTRGQQVTLSCSPISGHRSVSWYQQTPGQGLQFLFEYFSETQRNKGNFPGRFSGRQFSNSRSEMNVSTLELGDSALYLCASSLAGTTNYGYTFGSGTRLTVV.

The CDR3 DNA reads as TGTGCCAGCAGCTGGACAGGCGTTGAAGCTTTCTTT. This encodes CASSWTGVEAFF. The rearrangement joins TRBV5-6 to TRBJ1-1; 7 bases map to TRBD1. The germline V gene encodes CDR1 SGHDT and CDR2 YYEEEE. This CDR3 spans 12 amino acids. V lost 3 bases and J lost 7; bases outside the gene matches: 3. Variable domain in full (rest from reference TRBV5-6 and TRBJ1-1): DAGVTQSPTHLIKTRGQQVTLRCSPKSGHDTVSWYQQALGQGPQFIFQYYEEEERQRGNFPDRFSGHQFPNYSSELNVNALLLGDSALYLCASSWTGVEAFFGQGTRLTVV.

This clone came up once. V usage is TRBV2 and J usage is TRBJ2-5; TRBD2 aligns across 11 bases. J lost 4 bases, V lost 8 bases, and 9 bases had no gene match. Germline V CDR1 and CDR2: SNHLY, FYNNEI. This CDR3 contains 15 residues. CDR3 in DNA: TGTGCCAGCTTTACTAGCGGGAGCGGGGTAGAGACCCAGTACTTC. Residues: CASFTSGSGVETQYF.

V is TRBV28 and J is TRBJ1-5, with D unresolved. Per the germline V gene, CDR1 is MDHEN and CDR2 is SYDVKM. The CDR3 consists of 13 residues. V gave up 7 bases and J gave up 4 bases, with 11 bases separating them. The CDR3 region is CASTEDGNQPQHF. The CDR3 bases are TGTGCCAGCACCGAGGACGGAAATCAGCCCCAGCATTTT.

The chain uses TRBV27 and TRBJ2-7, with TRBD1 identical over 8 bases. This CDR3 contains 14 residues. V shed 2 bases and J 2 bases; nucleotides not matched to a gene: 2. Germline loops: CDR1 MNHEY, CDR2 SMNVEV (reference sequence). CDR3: CASSLGQGPYEQYF. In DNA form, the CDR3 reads TGTGCCAGCAGTTTAGGACAGGGACCCTACGAGCAGTACTTC.

CDR3 region: CASRDGGHHNEQFF. For the CDR3, the DNA is TGCGCCAGCAGGGACGGCGGACACCACAATGAGCAGTTCTTC. This sequence joins TRBV5-1 and TRBJ2-1, with D possibly matching TRBD1 (5 bases). Trimming took off 5 bases at V and 5 bases at J, with 14 bases between the two ends. This CDR3 is built from 14 residues. Per germline, CDR1 SGHRS and CDR2 YFSETQ.

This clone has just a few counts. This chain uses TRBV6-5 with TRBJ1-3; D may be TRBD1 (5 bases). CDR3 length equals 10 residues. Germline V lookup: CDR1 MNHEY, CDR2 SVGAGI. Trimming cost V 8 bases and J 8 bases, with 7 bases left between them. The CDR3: CASGGDTIYF. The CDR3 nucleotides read TGTGCCAGCGGGGGGGACACCATATATTTT.

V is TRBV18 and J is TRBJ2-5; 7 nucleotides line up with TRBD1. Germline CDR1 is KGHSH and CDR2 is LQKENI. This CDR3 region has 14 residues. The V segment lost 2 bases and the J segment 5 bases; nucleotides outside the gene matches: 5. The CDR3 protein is CASSPWGQRETQYF. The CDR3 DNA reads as TGTGCCAGCTCACCATGGGGACAGCGGGAGACCCAGTACTTC. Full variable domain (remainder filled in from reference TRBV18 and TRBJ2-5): NAGVMQNPRHLVRRRGQEARLRCSPMKGHSHVYWYRQLPEEGLKFMVYLQKENIIDESGMPKERFSAEFPKEGPSILRIQQVVRGDSAAYFCASSPWGQRETQYFGPGTRLLVL.

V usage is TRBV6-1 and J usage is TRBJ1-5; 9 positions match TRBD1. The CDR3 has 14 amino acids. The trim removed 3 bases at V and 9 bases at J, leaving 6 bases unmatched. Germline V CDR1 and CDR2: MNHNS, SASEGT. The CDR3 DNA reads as TGTGCCAGCAGTGAGGGACAGGGCCACAGGCCCCAGCATTTT. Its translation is CASSEGQGHRPQHF.

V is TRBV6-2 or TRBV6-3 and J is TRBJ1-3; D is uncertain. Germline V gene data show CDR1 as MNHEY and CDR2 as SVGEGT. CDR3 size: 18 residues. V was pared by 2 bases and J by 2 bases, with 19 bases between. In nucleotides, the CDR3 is TGTGCCAGCAGTTACGTCTCTGGGGTCCTTGGAACTGGAAACACCATATATTTT. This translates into CASSYVSGVLGTGNTIYF.

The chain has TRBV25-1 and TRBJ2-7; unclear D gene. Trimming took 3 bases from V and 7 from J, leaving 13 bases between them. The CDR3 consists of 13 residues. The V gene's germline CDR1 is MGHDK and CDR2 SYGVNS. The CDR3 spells CASSESGEREQYF. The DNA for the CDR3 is TGTGCCAGCAGTGAGTCCGGAGAGAGGGAGCAGTACTTC.

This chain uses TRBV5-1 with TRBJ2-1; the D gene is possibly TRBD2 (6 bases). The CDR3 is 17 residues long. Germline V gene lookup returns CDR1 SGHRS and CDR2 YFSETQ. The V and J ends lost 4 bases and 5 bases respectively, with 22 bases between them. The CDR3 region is CASSPAMSSGYDNEQFF. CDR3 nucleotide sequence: TGCGCCAGCAGCCCCGCTATGAGTAGCGGTTACGACAATGAGCAGTTCTTC. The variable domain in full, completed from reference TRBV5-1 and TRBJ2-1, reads KAGVTQTPRYLIKTRGQQVTLSCSPISGHRSVSWYQQTPGQGLQFLFEYFSETQRNKGNFPGRFSGRQFSNSRSEMNVSTLELGDSALYLCASSPAMSSGYDNEQFFGPGTRLTVL.

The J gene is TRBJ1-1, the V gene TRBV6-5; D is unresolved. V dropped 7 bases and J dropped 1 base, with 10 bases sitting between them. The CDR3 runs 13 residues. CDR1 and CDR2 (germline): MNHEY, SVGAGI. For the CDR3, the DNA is TGTGCCAGCAACCCGAGCTGGAACACTGAAGCTTTCTTT. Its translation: CASNPSWNTEAFF.

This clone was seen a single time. The CDR3 spells CASSQIAGTSGSNNEQFF. CDR3 DNA: TGTGCCAGCAGCCAAATCGCCGGGACTAGCGGGAGCAACAATGAGCAGTTCTTC. The V and J genes are TRBV14 and TRBJ2-1, with TRBD2 identical over 14 bases. Germline CDR1 and CDR2: SGHDN and FVKESK. V trimming: 2 bases; J trimming: 5 bases; junction bases outside the gene matches: 8. The CDR3 loop spans 18 amino acids. Combining the CDR3 with reference TRBV14 and TRBJ2-1 gives the whole variable domain EAGVTQFPSHSVIEKGQTVTLRCDPISGHDNLYWYRRVMGKEIKFLLHFVKESKQDESGMPNNRFLAERTGGTYSTLKVQPAELEDSGVYFCASSQIAGTSGSNNEQFFGPGTRLTVL.

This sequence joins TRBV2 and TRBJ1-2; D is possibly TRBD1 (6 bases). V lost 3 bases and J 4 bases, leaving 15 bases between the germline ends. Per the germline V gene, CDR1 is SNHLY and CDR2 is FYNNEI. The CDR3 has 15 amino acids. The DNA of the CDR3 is TGTGCCAGCAGTGAGGGGTTGGGGGGCGGCTATGGCTACACCTTC. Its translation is CASSEGLGGGYGYTF.

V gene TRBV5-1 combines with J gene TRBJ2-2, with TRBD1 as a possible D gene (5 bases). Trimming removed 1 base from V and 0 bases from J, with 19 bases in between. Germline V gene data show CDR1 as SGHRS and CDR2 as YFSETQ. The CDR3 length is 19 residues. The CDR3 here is CASSLRKYQGNPNTGELFF. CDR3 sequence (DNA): TGCGCCAGCAGCTTGAGGAAATACCAGGGAAATCCGAACACCGGGGAGCTGTTTTTT.

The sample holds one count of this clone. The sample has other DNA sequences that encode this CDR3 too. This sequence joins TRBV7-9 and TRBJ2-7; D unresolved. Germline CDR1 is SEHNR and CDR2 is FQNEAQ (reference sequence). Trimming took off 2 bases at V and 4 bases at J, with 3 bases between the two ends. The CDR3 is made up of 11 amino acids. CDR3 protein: CASSLRYEQYF. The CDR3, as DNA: TGTGCCAGCAGCTTACGTTACGAGCAGTACTTC.

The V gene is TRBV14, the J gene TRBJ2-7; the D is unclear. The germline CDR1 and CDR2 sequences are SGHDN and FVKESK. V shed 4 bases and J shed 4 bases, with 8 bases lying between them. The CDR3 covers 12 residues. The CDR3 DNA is TGTGCCAGCAGCCTCCTAGGGTACGAGCAGTACTTC. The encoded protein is CASSLLGYEQYF.

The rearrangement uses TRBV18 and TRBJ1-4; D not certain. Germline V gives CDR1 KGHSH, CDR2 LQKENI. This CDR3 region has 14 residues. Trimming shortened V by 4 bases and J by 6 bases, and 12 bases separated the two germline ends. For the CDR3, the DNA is TGTGCCAGCTCACTATATCCCCAGGATGAAAAACTGTTTTTT. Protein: CASSLYPQDEKLFF.

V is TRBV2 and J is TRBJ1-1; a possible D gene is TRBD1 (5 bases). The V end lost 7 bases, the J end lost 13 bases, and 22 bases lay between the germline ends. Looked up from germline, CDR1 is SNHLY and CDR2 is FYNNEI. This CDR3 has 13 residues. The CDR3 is CASKVETQGGGFF. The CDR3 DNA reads TGTGCCAGCAAGGTCGAGACGCAGGGCGGGGGTTTCTTT.

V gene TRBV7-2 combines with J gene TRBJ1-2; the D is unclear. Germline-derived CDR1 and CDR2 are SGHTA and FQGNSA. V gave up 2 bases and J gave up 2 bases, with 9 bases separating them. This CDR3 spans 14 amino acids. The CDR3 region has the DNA TGTGCCAGCAGCTTACGGACGGAGAACTATGGCTACACCTTC. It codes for CASSLRTENYGYTF.

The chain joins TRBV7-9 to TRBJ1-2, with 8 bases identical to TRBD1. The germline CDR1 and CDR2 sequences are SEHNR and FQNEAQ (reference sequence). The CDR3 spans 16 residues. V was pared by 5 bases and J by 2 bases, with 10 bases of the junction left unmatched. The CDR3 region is CASSRRTGKLNYGYTF. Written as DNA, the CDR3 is TGTGCCAGCAGCCGACGGACAGGGAAATTAAACTATGGCTACACCTTC.